This passage covers 32 T cell receptor beta chains from one sample sequenced in a study of T cell repertoires in ileal Crohn's disease. Time point meaning: proximal margin of the surgical specimen (macroscopically non-inflamed). TCRdb keeps only in-frame clones here, not all; method: immunoSEQ multiplex PCR. The data contain about 7,200 clones, about 73% of them singletons. The sample taken for sequencing was ileal tissue. These receptor sequences come from an adult with Crohn's disease.

J is TRBJ1-1 and V is TRBV19; 9 bases map to TRBD1. Per the germline V gene, CDR1 is LNHDA and CDR2 is SQIVND (reference sequence). This CDR3 contains 12 residues. V was clipped by 5 bases and J by 9 bases; unmatched bases: 4. This CDR3 reads CASSPNRGQAFF. CDR3 coding DNA: TGTGCCAGTAGTCCTAACAGGGGGCAAGCTTTCTTT.

This clone was found a few times. The chain joins TRBV7-6 to TRBJ1-4; unclear D gene. The V and J ends lost 5 bases and 1 base respectively, with 11 bases between them. The CDR3 is made up of 15 amino acids. CDR1 is SGHVS and CDR2 is FNYEAQ in the germline V gene. The chain's CDR3 is CASSPASRTNEKLFF. Here the CDR3 DNA reads TGTGCCAGCAGCCCAGCCAGCCGAACTAATGAAAAACTGTTTTTT. Drawing the rest from reference TRBV7-6 and TRBJ1-4, the complete variable domain is GAGVSQSPRYKVTKRGQDVALRCDPISGHVSLYWYRQALGQGPEFLTYFNYEAQQDKSGLPNDRFSAERPEGSISTLTIQRTEQRDSAMYRCASSPASRTNEKLFFGSGTQLSVL.

The V gene is TRBV7-9, the J gene TRBJ1-2; D unresolved. The V end lost 1 base, the J end lost 6 bases, and 6 bases lay between the germline ends. CDR1 is SEHNR and CDR2 is FQNEAQ in the germline V gene (reference sequence). The CDR3 is 12 amino acids. CDR3 DNA: TGTGCCAGCAGCTTAGGTCGGGATGGCTACACCTTC. Translation gives CASSLGRDGYTF.

This chain uses TRBV19 with TRBJ1-5, with D unclear. Per the germline V gene, CDR1 is LNHDA and CDR2 is SQIVND (reference sequence). The V and J ends lost 5 bases and 5 bases respectively, with 7 bases between them. The CDR3 is 12 residues long. CDR3 nucleotides: TGTGCCAGTAGTCGCCCGGATCAGCCCCAGCATTTT. The encoded protein is CASSRPDQPQHF.

This chain joins TRBV5-1 and TRBJ2-5; the D gene is possibly TRBD2 (5 bases). V was pared by 4 bases and J by 5 bases, with 15 bases between. Germline V CDR1 and CDR2: SGHRS, YFSETQ. The CDR3 runs 14 residues. CDR3 loop: CASSTGLDTETQYF. The CDR3 nucleotides are TGCGCCAGCAGCACCGGACTCGATACGGAGACCCAGTACTTC.

V and J are TRBV12-5 and TRBJ2-7; 8 nucleotides line up with TRBD1. CDR3 length: 16 amino acids. Germline values: CDR1 LGHNT, CDR2 FRNRAP. V shed 2 bases, J shed 5 bases, and the junction held 11 bases outside the gene matches. The CDR3 loop reads CASGLPSGQGPDEQYF. The CDR3 nucleotides are TGTGCTAGTGGTTTGCCCTCAGGACAGGGCCCGGACGAGCAGTACTTC.

Of note for this clone: One junction end disagrees with the germline gene, perhaps due to a read error. The chain recombines TRBV5-6 with TRBJ1-6, with D perhaps matching TRBD1 (6 bases). CDR3 size: 16 residues. CDR1 and CDR2 from the germline V gene are SGHDT and YYEEEE. Here the CDR3 DNA reads TGTGCCAGCACCTTGCGGGGGCTCCCCTATAATTCACCCCTCCACTTT. It encodes CASTLRGLPYNSPLHF.

V and J are TRBV19 and TRBJ1-3; TRBD1 might be the D (5 bases). CDR1 is LNHDA, CDR2 SQIVND, per germline (reference sequence). V was trimmed by 1 base and J by 0 bases, leaving 13 bases between them. The CDR3 covers 17 residues. The CDR3 sequence: CASSIGPGPNSGNTIYF. The CDR3 DNA sequence: TGTGCCAGTAGTATAGGACCGGGACCGAACTCTGGAAACACCATATATTTT.

This chain links TRBV5-1 with TRBJ2-7; TRBD2 is a possible D gene (6 bases). V gave up 4 bases and J gave up 7 bases, with 18 bases separating them. CDR1 and CDR2 from the germline V gene are SGHRS and YFSETQ. This CDR3 contains 14 residues. The CDR3 DNA sequence: TGCGCCAGCAGCGGCTCCGGAGGGCCGGGTGAGCAGTACTTC. Translating it yields CASSGSGGPGEQYF.

The chain recombines TRBV7-3 with TRBJ1-3; perhaps TRBD1 as D (5 bases). Germline CDR1 and CDR2: SGHTA and FQGTGA. Trimming stripped 2 bases from V and 8 bases from J, with 16 bases between. The CDR3 covers 15 residues. CDR3 in amino acids: CASSLGAGIGDTIYF. For the CDR3, the DNA is TGTGCCAGCAGCTTAGGGGCGGGAATCGGGGACACCATATATTTT. The complete variable domain, with remaining parts taken from reference TRBV7-3 and TRBJ1-3, reads GAGVSQTPSNKVTEKGKYVELRCDPISGHTALYWYRQSLGQGPEFLIYFQGTGAADDSGLPNDRFFAVRPEGSVSTLKIQRTERGDSAVYLCASSLGAGIGDTIYFGEGSWLTVV.

The J gene is TRBJ2-5, the V gene TRBV5-6; 8 nucleotides agree with TRBD2. This CDR3 region has 14 residues. J was trimmed by 5 bases and V by 2 bases; bases with no gene match: 5. The germline V gene has CDR1 SGHDT and CDR2 YYEEEE. CDR3 nucleotide sequence: TGTGCCAGCAGCTTCGGCGGGAGGCCGGAGACCCAGTACTTC. It is translated as CASSFGGRPETQYF.

This clone appeared once. V and J are TRBV11-2 and TRBJ2-2; TRBD2 matches at 8 bases. The CDR3 runs to 16 residues. Germline CDR1 SGHAT, CDR2 FQNNGV. The ends lost 0 bases at V and 5 bases at J; junction bases unmatched: 5. The CDR3 reads CASSLDLSGMTGELFF. CDR3 sequence (DNA): TGTGCCAGCAGCTTAGATCTTAGCGGGATGACCGGGGAGCTGTTTTTT.

The chain links TRBV29-1 to TRBJ2-7; 11 bases map to TRBD1. CDR1 is SQVTM, CDR2 ANQGSEA, per germline. This CDR3 has 14 residues. V was pared by 5 bases and J by 2 bases, with 5 bases of the junction left unmatched. The CDR3 protein is CSVFQDRGPYEQYF. The DNA for the CDR3 is TGCAGCGTTTTTCAGGACAGGGGGCCCTACGAGCAGTACTTC.

This chain joins TRBV6-5 and TRBJ1-6, with D unclear. With 5 bases removed from V and 10 bases from J, the gap between germline ends came to 6 bases. Per the germline V gene, CDR1 is MNHEY and CDR2 is SVGAGI. CDR3 length: 11 residues. The CDR3 here is CASSNASPLHF. CDR3 nucleotides: TGTGCCAGCAGTAACGCGTCACCCCTCCACTTT.

The V gene is TRBV5-5, the J gene TRBJ1-2; D gene uncertain. The CDR3 covers 12 residues. Germline CDR1 is SGHKS and CDR2 is YYEKEE (reference sequence). Trimming left V 0 bases short and J 6 bases short, with 6 bases between. The CDR3 coding sequence is TGTGCCAGCAGCTTGGATCCGGATGGCTACACCTTC. Translating it yields CASSLDPDGYTF. The variable domain in full, with the rest retrieved from reference TRBV5-5 and TRBJ1-2, is DAGVTQSPTHLIKTRGQQVTLRCSPISGHKSVSWYQQVLGQGPQFIFQYYEKEERGRGNFPDRFSARQFPNYSSELNVNALLLGDSALYLCASSLDPDGYTFGSGTRLTVV.

This clone was seen a single time. At the DNA level, this CDR3 is encoded by other sequences in the same sample as well. V usage is TRBV29-1 and J usage is TRBJ1-1; D gene uncertain. The germline gives CDR1 SQVTM, CDR2 ANQGSEA. CDR3 length: 14 amino acids. With 4 bases removed from V and 1 base from J, the gap between germline ends came to 13 bases. The CDR3 bases are TGCAGCGTTGGGGAGGGCGCCGGGAACACTGAAGCTTTCTTT. This translates into CSVGEGAGNTEAFF.

V gene TRBV7-9 combines with J gene TRBJ2-5; the D gene is possibly TRBD2 (5 bases). Germline V gene lookup returns CDR1 SEHNR and CDR2 FQNEAQ (reference sequence). This CDR3 has 14 residues. V lost 4 bases and J 5 bases, leaving 14 bases between the germline ends. CDR3 coding DNA: TGTGCCAGCAGCTCCTCCTCCTCGGGGGAGACCCAGTACTTC. It translates to CASSSSSSGETQYF.

As to this clone: Other DNA sequences in the sample encode the same CDR3. The chain joins TRBV7-9 to TRBJ1-2; unclear D gene. The CDR3 is 14 amino acids. The germline V gene has CDR1 SEHNR and CDR2 FQNEAQ (reference sequence). V lost 4 bases to trimming and J lost 0 bases, with 9 bases between them. The CDR3 bases are TGTGCCAGCAGCTCCTCCGGGACTAACTATGGCTACACCTTC. It translates to CASSSSGTNYGYTF.

This clone was counted a single time. The chain links TRBV4-2 to TRBJ2-1; D possibly corresponds to TRBD2 (5 bases). This CDR3 has 14 residues. V was clipped by 2 bases and J by 7 bases, with 12 bases between them. Germline values: CDR1 LGHNA, CDR2 YNFKEQ. CDR3 protein: CASSQSGNLNEQFF. CDR3 nucleotides: TGTGCCAGCAGCCAATCCGGGAACCTAAATGAGCAGTTCTTC.

The V and J genes are TRBV11-2 and TRBJ1-1; no reliable D call. Germline V gene data show CDR1 as SGHAT and CDR2 as FQNNGV. Between the trimmed V and J ends, which lost 4 bases and 7 bases, there was a span of 7 bases. The CDR3 loop spans 11 amino acids. The CDR3 protein is CASSSWSEAFF. DNA of the CDR3: TGTGCCAGCAGCTCTTGGAGTGAAGCTTTCTTT.

The V and J genes are TRBV7-2 and TRBJ1-1; D is ambiguous. The CDR3 contains 14 residues. Germline CDR1 SGHTA, CDR2 FQGNSA. The ends were cut back, 5 bases at V and 2 bases at J, with 12 bases in the middle. Here the CDR3 DNA reads TGTGCCAGCAGCCGTTCGGACCTAAACACTGAAGCTTTCTTT. Translation gives CASSRSDLNTEAFF.

The chain is built from TRBV2 and TRBJ2-5; TRBD1 is a possible D gene (5 bases). V lost 7 bases to trimming and J lost 5 bases, with 17 bases between them. Germline-derived CDR1 and CDR2 are SNHLY and FYNNEI. The CDR3 covers 14 residues. Here the CDR3 DNA reads TGTGCCAGCAAAGGACATTCGGGCTCGGAGACCCAGTACTTC. Translation: CASKGHSGSETQYF.

The chain is built from TRBV11-2 and TRBJ1-3; D ambiguous. V gave up 1 base and J gave up 1 base, with 8 bases separating them. The CDR3 has 15 amino acids. Germline V gene lookup returns CDR1 SGHAT and CDR2 FQNNGV. The CDR3 loop reads CASSLGAYSGNTIYF. The CDR3 DNA sequence: TGTGCCAGCAGCTTAGGGGCCTATTCTGGAAACACCATATATTTT.

Notes on this clone: The same CDR3 is also encoded by other DNA sequences in this sample. The chain has TRBV19 and TRBJ1-2; D might be TRBD1 (6 bases). The germline V and J ends were trimmed by 3 bases and 2 bases, with 7 bases remaining between them. The CDR3 runs to 13 residues. Germline-derived CDR1 and CDR2 are LNHDA and SQIVND (reference sequence). DNA of the CDR3: TGTGCCAGTAGTATCACAGGGAACTATGGCTACACCTTC. Amino acid sequence: CASSITGNYGYTF.

This rearrangement joins TRBV10-3 to TRBJ2-1; the match to TRBD1 covers 8 bases. Per germline, CDR1 ENHRY and CDR2 SYGVKD. With V trimmed by 6 bases and J by 0 bases, 4 bases remained unmatched. CDR3 length equals 15 residues. CDR3 nucleotides: TGTGCCATCAGCACCGGGACAGGCTCCTACAATGAGCAGTTCTTC. It encodes CAISTGTGSYNEQFF.

CDR3 amino acids: CSVSRTTNTGELFF. CDR3 coding DNA: TGCAGCGTTTCCAGGACAACTAACACCGGGGAGCTGTTTTTT. The rearrangement uses TRBV29-1 and TRBJ2-2; the D gene is possibly TRBD1 (5 bases). CDR1 and CDR2 (germline): SQVTM, ANQGSEA. Trimming took 5 bases from V and 2 from J, leaving 12 bases between them. The CDR3 totals 14 residues.

The chain carries TRBV2 and TRBJ2-2; D uncertain. The CDR3 contains 12 residues. Trimming removed 5 bases from V and 6 bases from J, with 7 bases in between. Germline values: CDR1 SNHLY, CDR2 FYNNEI. The CDR3 region is CASSIGPGELFF. CDR3 bases: TGTGCCAGCAGTATCGGTCCCGGGGAGCTGTTTTTT.

This rearrangement joins TRBV27 to TRBJ2-5, with D perhaps matching TRBD1 or TRBD2 (6 bases each). This CDR3 has 14 residues. V lost 6 bases, J lost 5 bases, and 16 bases lay in between. Germline CDR1 MNHEY, CDR2 SMNVEV (reference sequence). The CDR3 DNA is TGTGCCAGCAGCAGGGGACTCCTGGGGGAGACCCAGTACTTC. This sequence encodes CASSRGLLGETQYF.

This chain links TRBV2 with TRBJ2-2; 7 bases agree with TRBD2. The CDR3 is 16 residues long. Trimming cost V 5 bases and J 4 bases; bases outside gene matches: 10. Germline CDR1 and CDR2: SNHLY and FYNNEI. CDR3 loop: CASSRLAGEVTGELFF. The CDR3 nucleotides read TGTGCCAGCAGTCGCCTGGCGGGAGAAGTCACCGGGGAGCTGTTTTTT.

This rearrangement joins TRBV9 to TRBJ1-1; weak D call: TRBD1 (5 bases). V was pared by 3 bases and J by 6 bases, with 15 bases between. Germline CDR1 reads SGDLS; CDR2 reads YYNGEE. The length of the CDR3 is 14 residues. The CDR3 coding sequence is TGTGCCAGCAGCGGAATACAGGAGCTCCCTGAAGCTTTCTTT. Translated, it gives CASSGIQELPEAFF.

The gene calls are TRBV9 and TRBJ2-2, with D possibly being TRBD2 (6 bases). V lost 1 base and J lost 1, with 17 bases in between. The CDR3 is made up of 18 amino acids. Germline V gene lookup returns CDR1 SGDLS and CDR2 YYNGEE. CDR3 amino acids: CASSVRVGGLMNTGELFF. CDR3 DNA: TGTGCCAGCAGCGTACGGGTGGGAGGACTCATGAACACCGGGGAGCTGTTTTTT.

This chain joins TRBV18 and TRBJ2-3; 7 bases agree with TRBD2. Per germline, CDR1 KGHSH and CDR2 LQKENI. V lost 0 bases, J lost 2 bases, and 5 bases stayed unmatched. The CDR3 runs 16 residues. The CDR3 loop reads CASSPPGRGYTDTQYF. The CDR3 DNA reads TGTGCCAGCTCACCACCGGGGAGGGGATACACAGATACGCAGTATTTT.